The next 32 T cell receptor beta chains were all read from a single sample in a study of blood T cells in healthy people across ages. Sample-barcoded 5' priming and a J-beta primer mix drove a second PCR of roughly 7 to 11 cycles. TCRdb re-called the 5' RACE reads with MiXCR, one entry per CDR3 protein. The sample holds about 770,000 distinct CDR3 sequences, approximately 44% seen once. Sequenced material: blood. Source of these receptors: a man in his fifties or sixties in good health.

In this sample, this clonotype turned up a few times. This chain links TRBV29-1 with TRBJ1-2, with unresolved D. Trimming stripped 4 bases from V and 8 bases from J, with 14 bases between. Germline V CDR1 and CDR2: SQVTM, ANQGSEA. This CDR3 has 12 residues. The CDR3: CSVADHLGGYTF. DNA of the CDR3: TGCAGCGTTGCAGACCATTTAGGGGGCTACACCTTC.

This clonotype occurred a few times. The rearrangement links TRBV12-3 or TRBV12-4 to TRBJ1-5, with D perhaps matching TRBD1 (5 bases). The CDR3 consists of 14 residues. The V gene lost 5 bases and the J gene lost 4 bases, with 12 bases spanning the gap. CDR3 DNA sequence: TGTGCCAGCAGTCCTCAGGGCCAAAATCAGCCCCAGCATTTT. Protein sequence: CASSPQGQNQPQHF.

A note on this clonotype: A read error may be the cause here, since a much bigger clone is one base away. The chain links TRBV7-9 to TRBJ2-5; D possibly uses TRBD1 or TRBD2 (5 bases each). The CDR3 has 16 residues. Germline CDR1 is SEHNR and CDR2 is FQNEAQ (reference sequence). Trimming shortened V by 0 bases and J by 11 bases, and 22 bases separated the two germline ends. CDR3 nucleotide sequence: TGTGCCAGCAGCTTAGCGGGACGGAAGACCTACAATGAGCAGTACTTC. Its protein is CASSLAGRKTYNEQYF. Filled out from reference TRBV7-9 and TRBJ2-5, the complete variable domain reads DTGVSQNPRHKITKRGQNVTFRCDPISEHNRLYWYRQTLGQGPEFLTYFQNEAQLEKSRLLSDRFSAERPKGSFSTLEIQRTEQGDSAMYLCASSLAGRKTYNEQYFGPGTRLLVL.

Only a few counts were recorded for this clonotype. J is TRBJ1-4 and V is TRBV5-6; 7 bases fit TRBD1. Germline V gene lookup returns CDR1 SGHDT and CDR2 YYEEEE. The V gene end was trimmed by 4 bases and the J gene end by 8 bases; junction bases not matched to a gene: 8. The CDR3 covers 14 residues. CDR3: CASSHRGRKEKLFF. CDR3 nucleotides: TGTGCCAGCAGCCACAGGGGTCGGAAGGAAAAACTGTTTTTT.

In regard to this clonotype: Sequence at one end of the junction differs from germline and may be a read error. V gene TRBV5-1 combines with J gene TRBJ2-6, with a tentative D call TRBD1 (5 bases). This CDR3 has 16 amino acids. The V gene's germline CDR1 is SGHRS and CDR2 YFSETQ. The CDR3 loop reads CASSTMPGSGANVPTF. DNA for the CDR3: TGCGCCAGCAGTACAATGCCAGGGTCTGGGGCCAACGTCCCGACTTTC.

The chain is built from TRBV9 and TRBJ2-7; unclear D gene. CDR1 and CDR2 from the germline V gene are SGDLS and YYNGEE. The CDR3 length is 14 residues. Deletions cut 0 bases from V and 0 bases from J, with 7 bases between. CDR3 loop: CASSVAQDSYEQYF. The CDR3 DNA reads TGTGCCAGCAGCGTAGCGCAGGACTCCTACGAGCAGTACTTC.

This clonotype was recorded a few times. The gene calls are TRBV27 and TRBJ2-3, with TRBD2 matching over 12 bases. The ends lost 6 bases at V and 7 bases at J; junction bases unmatched: 14. The CDR3 covers 17 residues. CDR1 is MNHEY and CDR2 is SMNVEV in the germline V gene (reference sequence). CDR3 sequence: CASSQGASGGAGNTQYF. CDR3 nucleotides: TGTGCCAGCAGCCAGGGGGCTAGCGGGGGGGCCGGGAATACGCAGTATTTT.

This clonotype occurred a few times. The rearrangement uses TRBV29-1 and TRBJ2-3; D gene ambiguous. CDR1 SQVTM and CDR2 ANQGSEA come from the germline V gene. Trimming cost V 0 bases and J 1 base, with 11 bases left between them. The CDR3 consists of 15 residues. DNA of the CDR3: TGCAGCGTTGAAGAGTCTACCTGGGGCACAGATACGCAGTATTTT. Residues: CSVEESTWGTDTQYF.

This chain uses TRBV3-1 with TRBJ2-4; weak D call: TRBD1 (6 bases). The J call is doubtful: the DNA matches TRBJ2-5 better. The CDR3 is 15 amino acids. Per germline, CDR1 LGHDT and CDR2 YNNKEL (reference sequence). Written as DNA, the CDR3 is TGTGCCAGCAGCCAGCAAACAGGGCTTCGTCAGACCCAGTACTTC. Translating it yields CASSQQTGLRQTQYF.

The chain combines TRBV7-9 with TRBJ2-3; no firm D call. Germline V lookup: CDR1 SEHNR, CDR2 FQNEAQ (reference sequence). The CDR3 consists of 10 residues. Trimming took 5 bases from V and 4 from J, leaving 1 base between them. This CDR3 is CASSPDTQYF. Here the CDR3 DNA reads TGTGCCAGCAGCCCAGATACGCAGTATTTT.

This chain uses TRBV20-1 with TRBJ1-5; the D gene is possibly TRBD1 (6 bases). Germline V gene lookup returns CDR1 DFQATT and CDR2 SNEGSKA (reference sequence). The length of the CDR3 is 12 residues. V was pared by 6 bases and J by 4 bases, with 10 bases between. The DNA for the CDR3 is TGCAGTGCAACTAGGGGGAATCAGCCCCAGCATTTT. Its translation is CSATRGNQPQHF.

The V call is TRBV4-3, the J call TRBJ2-2; 8 bases are a match to TRBD1. Germline-derived CDR1 and CDR2 are LGHNA and YSLEER. Trimming cost V 3 bases and J 4 bases; bases outside gene matches: 10. This CDR3 region has 17 residues. The CDR3 loop is CASSQTTGTGVTGELFF. In DNA form, the CDR3 reads TGCGCCAGCAGCCAGACAACCGGGACAGGAGTCACCGGGGAGCTGTTTTTT.

This clonotype was counted many times. This rearrangement joins TRBV25-1 to TRBJ2-7; 7 bases line up with TRBD1. This CDR3 contains 13 residues. CDR1 is MGHDK and CDR2 is SYGVNS in the germline V gene. J was trimmed by 4 bases and V by 8 bases; bases with no gene match: 8. This chain's CDR3 is CASYSDRTYEQYF. CDR3 DNA sequence: TGTGCCAGCTACTCGGACAGGACATACGAGCAGTACTTC.

In its sample, this clonotype was seen a few times. This chain uses TRBV5-1 with TRBJ2-3, with D uncertain. The CDR3 runs 13 residues. Germline V CDR1 and CDR2: SGHRS, YFSETQ. V lost 2 bases and J 5 bases, leaving 9 bases between the germline ends. The CDR3 DNA sequence: TGCGCCAGCAGCTTCTCCACGAGAGATACGCAGTATTTT. Protein sequence: CASSFSTRDTQYF.

This clonotype has more than one count but fewer than ten. The CDR3 region has the DNA TGTGCCAGCAGTGAATTGGGCAGTACAGCCGACGGGGCCAACGTCCTGACTTTC. Its protein product is CASSELGSTADGANVLTF. The chain carries TRBV25-1 and TRBJ2-6; unclear D gene. CDR1 and CDR2 from the germline V gene are MGHDK and SYGVNS. The CDR3 spans 18 residues. The V end lost 1 base, the J end lost 4 bases, and 17 bases lay between the germline ends.

This clonotype was seen just once. The J gene is TRBJ2-1, the V gene TRBV27; no reliable D call. This CDR3 is 14 amino acids long. V was trimmed by 2 bases and J by 3 bases, leaving 8 bases between them. Germline CDR1 reads MNHEY; CDR2 reads SMNVEV (reference sequence). The CDR3 region has the DNA TGTGCCAGCAGTTTAGCGGACGTCTACAATGAGCAGTTCTTC. As protein: CASSLADVYNEQFF.

The chain has TRBV6-2 or TRBV6-3 and TRBJ1-2; D gene ambiguous. In germline, CDR1 is MNHEY, CDR2 SVGEGT. This CDR3 is 13 amino acids long. Trimming took off 6 bases at V and 8 bases at J, with 16 bases between the two ends. The CDR3 DNA follows: TGTGCCAGCAGCCATGACTCGGCGAGGGGCTACACCTTC. Protein: CASSHDSARGYTF.

This clonotype was counted only a few times. The chain is built from TRBV6-4 and TRBJ2-3, with a weak D call TRBD2 (5 bases). V shed 5 bases and J shed 2 bases, with 8 bases lying between them. The CDR3 has 13 amino acids. In germline, CDR1 is MRHNA, CDR2 SNTAGT. CDR3 residues: CASSRGFTDTQYF. The CDR3 DNA reads TGTGCCAGCAGTCGGGGTTTCACAGATACGCAGTATTTT.

This clonotype occurred a few times. A read error may account for a junction end that differs from germline. This chain connects TRBV5-1 to TRBJ2-3, with 7 bases fitting TRBD2. Germline V gene lookup returns CDR1 SGHRS and CDR2 YFSETQ. This CDR3 contains 17 residues. Here the CDR3 reads CASSLPETGLRTDAQYF. The CDR3 nucleotides are TGCGCCAGCAGCTTGCCGGAAACGGGACTACGCACAGATGCGCAGTATTTT. Full variable domain (remainder filled in from reference TRBV5-1 and TRBJ2-3): KAGVTQTPRYLIKTRGQQVTLSCSPISGHRSVSWYQQTPGQGLQFLFEYFSETQRNKGNFPGRFSGRQFSNSRSEMNVSTLELGDSALYLCASSLPETGLRTDAQYFGPGTRLTVL.

J is TRBJ2-6 and V is TRBV6-2 or TRBV6-3, with D possibly TRBD1 on 5 matching bases. This CDR3 has 18 amino acids. Germline loops: CDR1 MNHEY, CDR2 SVGEGT. The ends were cut back, 2 bases at V and 0 bases at J, with 14 bases in the middle. Here the CDR3 reads CASSYGASSFSGANVLTF. The DNA for the CDR3 is TGTGCCAGCAGTTACGGGGCTAGTTCCTTCTCTGGGGCCAACGTCCTGACTTTC.

This clonotype was recorded a few times. The chain employs TRBV20-1 and TRBJ1-4; D might be TRBD1 (5 bases). Trimming took off 5 bases at V and 8 bases at J, with 15 bases between the two ends. There are 13 residues in the CDR3. From germline, CDR1 is DFQATT and CDR2 SNEGSKA (reference sequence). The DNA of the CDR3 is TGCAGTGCTCGGGACCCCCGGAGAGAAAAACTGTTTTTT. It specifies CSARDPRREKLFF.

The CDR3 DNA reads TGTGCCACCTGGACAGCCACGAACTATGGCTACACCTTC. Amino acids: CATWTATNYGYTF. This chain links TRBV10-3 with TRBJ1-2; D might be TRBD1 (6 bases). Trimming shortened V by 10 bases and J by 2 bases, and 14 bases separated the two germline ends. Germline V lookup: CDR1 ENHRY, CDR2 SYGVKD. The length of the CDR3 is 13 residues.

To note about this clonotype: A much larger clone sits a single nucleotide away, making a read error possible. The chain employs TRBV20-1 and TRBJ2-1, with a weak D call TRBD1 (6 bases). The germline gives CDR1 DFQATT, CDR2 SNEGSKA (reference sequence). CDR3 size: 13 residues. V was clipped by 5 bases and J by 8 bases, with 16 bases between them. This CDR3 reads CSASRTAGDEQFF. In DNA, the CDR3 is TGCAGTGCTTCCAGGACAGCTGGCGATGAGCAGTTCTTC.

This clonotype was detected a few times. V and J are TRBV29-1 and TRBJ2-5; D gene unclear. Between the trimmed V and J ends, which lost 4 bases and 5 bases, there was a span of 17 bases. Looked up from germline, CDR1 is SQVTM and CDR2 is ANQGSEA. The CDR3 runs 14 residues. The CDR3, as DNA: TGCAGCGTTGCTAGGCGGCTACAAAGGGAGACCCAGTACTTC. Protein sequence: CSVARRLQRETQYF.

The gene calls are TRBV5-6 and TRBJ1-4; TRBD1 agrees at 7 bases. Germline V lookup: CDR1 SGHDT, CDR2 YYEEEE. The CDR3 length is 16 residues. V dropped 4 bases and J dropped 4; count of bases not matched to a gene: 10. The CDR3 nucleotides read TGTGCCAGCAGCGCACAACGGACAGGTCTTAATGAAAAACTGTTTTTT. Its translation: CASSAQRTGLNEKLFF.

The CDR3 loop reads CASRAGTSAYEQYF. In nucleotides, the CDR3 is TGTGCCAGCAGGGCCGGGACTAGCGCTTACGAGCAGTACTTC. V and J are TRBV28 and TRBJ2-7, with TRBD2 matching over 10 bases. The CDR3 loop spans 14 amino acids. After removal of 6 bases from V and 4 bases from J, the junction contained 6 bases not matched to a gene. The V gene's germline CDR1 is MDHEN and CDR2 SYDVKM. The whole variable domain, remainder taken from reference TRBV28 and TRBJ2-7, is DVKVTQSSRYLVKRTGEKVFLECVQDMDHENMFWYRQDPGLGLRLIYFSYDVKMKEKGDIPEGYSVSREKKERFSLILESASTNQTSMYLCASRAGTSAYEQYFGPGTRLTVT.

A remark on this clonotype: Germline is not matched at one junction end, which may reflect a read error. The chain is built from TRBV20-1 and TRBJ1-2; D gene ambiguous. The CDR3 extends over 13 amino acids. CDR1 DFQATT and CDR2 SNEGSKA come from the germline V gene (reference sequence). The CDR3 loop reads CSAGESQIYGYTF. DNA for the CDR3: TGCAGTGCTGGAGAATCACAGATCTATGGCTACACCTTC.

This clonotype was picked up a small number of times. The chain recombines TRBV5-5 with TRBJ2-3; D uncertain. The germline V gene has CDR1 SGHKS and CDR2 YYEKEE (reference sequence). V lost 2 bases and J lost 3, with 16 bases in between. The CDR3 sequence is 16 residues long. The CDR3 spells CASSLGDLAGTDTQYF. In DNA form, the CDR3 reads TGTGCCAGCAGCTTAGGAGATCTCGCTGGGACAGATACGCAGTATTTT.

This clonotype was detected only a few times. V is TRBV9 and J is TRBJ1-2; D not resolved. The V end lost 0 bases, the J end lost 3 bases, and 15 bases lay between the germline ends. The CDR3 covers 16 residues. Germline V gene sequence: CDR1 SGDLS, CDR2 YYNGEE. The CDR3 DNA sequence: TGTGCCAGCAGCGTAGCAGCGGACGGCGGCCACTATGGCTACACCTTC. It encodes CASSVAADGGHYGYTF.

This chain connects TRBV29-1 to TRBJ1-4; TRBD1 matches at 7 bases. Germline assignment: CDR1 SQVTM and CDR2 ANQGSEA. The CDR3 totals 14 residues. V was clipped by 7 bases and J by 5 bases; unmatched bases: 10. CDR3 residues: CSATWEGANEKLFF. The DNA of the CDR3 is TGCAGCGCCACATGGGAGGGGGCGAATGAAAAACTGTTTTTT.

The table lists this clonotype with a count of one. This chain uses TRBV27 with TRBJ1-5; the match to TRBD1 covers 8 bases. The length of the CDR3 is 14 residues. Germline lookup yields CDR1 MNHEY and CDR2 SMNVEV (reference sequence). The V gene end was trimmed by 6 bases and the J gene end by 6 bases; junction bases not matched to a gene: 7. The CDR3: CASSLDRVSQPQHF. CDR3 coding DNA: TGTGCCAGCAGCTTGGACAGGGTCAGTCAGCCCCAGCATTTT.

The chain is built from TRBV20-1 and TRBJ2-3, with TRBD2 identical over 11 bases. Germline loops: CDR1 DFQATT, CDR2 SNEGSKA (reference sequence). This CDR3 is built from 15 residues. With 3 bases clipped from V and 4 bases from J, the junction kept 6 bases outside the gene matches. The CDR3 sequence is CSARWGLAAPDTQYF. In nucleotides, the CDR3 is TGCAGTGCTAGGTGGGGACTAGCGGCTCCAGATACGCAGTATTTT.